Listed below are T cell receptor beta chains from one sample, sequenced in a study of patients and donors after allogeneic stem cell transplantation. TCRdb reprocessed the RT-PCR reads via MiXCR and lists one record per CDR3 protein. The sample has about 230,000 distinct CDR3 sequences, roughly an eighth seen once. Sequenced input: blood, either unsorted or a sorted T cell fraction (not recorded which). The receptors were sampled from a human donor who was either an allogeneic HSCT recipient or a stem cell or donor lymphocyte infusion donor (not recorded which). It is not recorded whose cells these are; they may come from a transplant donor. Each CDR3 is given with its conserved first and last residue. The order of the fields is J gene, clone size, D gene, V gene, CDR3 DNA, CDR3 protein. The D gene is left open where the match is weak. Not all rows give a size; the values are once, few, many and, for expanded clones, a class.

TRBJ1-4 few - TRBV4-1 TGCGCCAGCAGCCAAGTTGGCAGGGAAGGGGAAAAACTGTTTTTT CASSQVGREGEKLFF
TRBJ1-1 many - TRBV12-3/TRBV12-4 TGTGCCAGCAGTTTAGCGCTACAGAGGCTCGCTTTCTTT CASSLALQRLAFF
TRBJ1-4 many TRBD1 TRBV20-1 TGCAGTGCTAGAGTACAGGGGGCAGGTGAAAAACTGTTTTTT CSARVQGAGEKLFF
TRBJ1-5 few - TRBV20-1 TGCAGTGCAGCGGGACGGGGAAATCAGCCCCAGCATTTT CSAAGRGNQPQHF
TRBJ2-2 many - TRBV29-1 TGCAGCGTTGTGGAACTGGGGATGAACACCGGGGAGCTGTTTTTT CSVVELGMNTGELFF
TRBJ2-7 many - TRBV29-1 TGCAGCGTTGGCGTGTCCAGGGGCGGCGAGCAGTACTTC CSVGVSRGGEQYF
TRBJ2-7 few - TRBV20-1 TGCAGTGCTAGGGGGCATTGGGGGAACGAGCAGTACTTC CSARGHWGNEQYF
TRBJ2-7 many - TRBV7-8 TGTGCCAGCAGCTTAAGTCCGGTCTCCTACGAGCAGTACTTC CASSLSPVSYEQYF
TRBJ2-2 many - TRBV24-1 TGTGCCACCAGTGAGGGGGACACGAACACCGGGGAGCTGTTTTTT CATSEGDTNTGELFF
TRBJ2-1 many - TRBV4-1 TGCGCCAGCAGCCAAGATGGACTAGAGCAGTTCTTC CASSQDGLEQFF
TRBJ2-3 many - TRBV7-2 TGTGCCAGCAGACTCGGACGGAGATGGACAGATACGCAGTATTTT CASRLGRRWTDTQYF
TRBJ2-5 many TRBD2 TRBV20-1 TGCAGTGCGCAGCGGGGGGAAGAGACCCAGTACTTC CSAQRGEETQYF
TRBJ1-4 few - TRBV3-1 TGTGCCAGCCGCACAGGGTACGAAAAACTGTTTTTT CASRTGYEKLFF
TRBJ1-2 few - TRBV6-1 TGTGCCAGCAGGAGTAACAGGTCAGGCTATGGCTACACCTTC CASRSNRSGYGYTF
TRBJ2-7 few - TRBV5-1 TGCGCCAGCAGCCCCGGTCGGCAGGGAGCCGAGCAGTACTTC CASSPGRQGAEQYF
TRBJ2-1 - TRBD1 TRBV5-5 TGTGCCAGCAGCAACCGGGACAGGGTCGCGAATGAGCAGTTCTTC CASSNRDRVANEQFF
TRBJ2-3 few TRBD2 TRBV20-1 TGCAGTGCTAGTTTAGCGGGGGGCCACACAGATACGCAGTATTTT CSASLAGGHTDTQYF
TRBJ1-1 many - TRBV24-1 TGTGCCACCAGTGATGGAGGGGTGGAGGAAGCTTTCTTT CATSDGGVEEAFF
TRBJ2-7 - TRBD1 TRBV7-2 TGTGCCAGCAGCCAGAGACAGGGAACCGAGCAGTACTTC CASSQRQGTEQYF
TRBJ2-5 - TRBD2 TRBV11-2 TGTGCCAGCAGACCTAGCGGGACCTCTCAAGAGACCCAGTACTTC CASRPSGTSQETQYF
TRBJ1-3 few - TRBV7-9 TGTGCCAGCAGCTTAGCCTCGGGGTTGAATGGAAACACCATATATTTT CASSLASGLNGNTIYF
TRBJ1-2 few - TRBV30 TGTGCCTGGAGTGTTAACCTAAGTGCTGGCTACACCTTC CAWSVNLSAGYTF
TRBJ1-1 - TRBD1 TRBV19 TGTGCCAGTAGTACCGCCGGGACAGGGAGCACTGAAGCTTTCTTT CASSTAGTGSTEAFF
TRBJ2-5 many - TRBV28 TGTGCCAGCAGTTCCTCAGGGGAGGAGACCCAGTACTTC CASSSSGEETQYF
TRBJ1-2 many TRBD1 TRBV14 TGTGCCAGCAGCCAAACAACCCGGGACAGTAACTATGGCTACACCTTC CASSQTTRDSNYGYTF
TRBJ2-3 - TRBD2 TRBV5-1 TGCGCCAGCAGAAATGGACTAGCGAGCACAGATACGCAGTATTTT CASRNGLASTDTQYF
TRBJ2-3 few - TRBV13 TGTGCCAGCAGCTCCATGGACAGATTCACAGATACGCAGTATTTT CASSSMDRFTDTQYF
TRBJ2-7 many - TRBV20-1 TGCAGTGCTAGAGGCCAGCGGATCTACGAGCAGTACTTC CSARGQRIYEQYF
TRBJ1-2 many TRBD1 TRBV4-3 TGCGCCAGCAGCCAGGGGACAGGGGCCTATGGCTACACCTTC CASSQGTGAYGYTF
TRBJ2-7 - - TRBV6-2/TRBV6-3 TGTGCCAGCAGTTCTAGCTTAAAGGTTTACGAGCAGTACTTC CASSSSLKVYEQYF
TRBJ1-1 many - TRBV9 TGTGCCAGCAGCGTCGGGAATCTCCGGAACACTGAAGCTTTCTTT CASSVGNLRNTEAFF
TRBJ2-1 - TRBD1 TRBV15 TGTGCCACCAGCAGAGAAAAAGGACAGGTTTTCTTGTTC CATSREKGQVFLF
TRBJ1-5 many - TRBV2 TGTGCCAGCAGCCTACAGGGTGTTAATCAGCCCCAGCATTTT CASSLQGVNQPQHF
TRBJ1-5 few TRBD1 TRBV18 TGTGCCAGCTCCGAAACAGGGGGCGTTCAGCCCCAGCATTTT CASSETGGVQPQHF
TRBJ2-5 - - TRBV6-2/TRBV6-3 TGTGCCAGCAGTTACGGCAGGGTGGAGACCCAGTACTTC CASSYGRVETQYF
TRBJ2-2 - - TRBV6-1 TGTGCCAGCAGTGAAATGTACACCGGGGAGCTGTTTTTT CASSEMYTGELFF
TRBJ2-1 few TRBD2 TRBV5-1 TGCGCCAGCAGCTTGAAGAGGGGACTAAACTACAATGAGCAGTTCTTC CASSLKRGLNYNEQFF
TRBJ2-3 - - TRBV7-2 TGTGCCAGCAGCTTAGAGGCCGGGGGCCTCACAGATACGCAGTATTTT CASSLEAGGLTDTQYF
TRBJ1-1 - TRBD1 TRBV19 TGTGCCAGTAGGGCAGGGGGCGGTGGGATGACTGAAGCTTTCTTT CASRAGGGGMTEAFF
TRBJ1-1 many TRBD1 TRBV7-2 TGTGCCAGCAGCGTTCACAGGGGAAGCGGTGCTTTCTTT CASSVHRGSGAFF
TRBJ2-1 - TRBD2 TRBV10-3 TGTGCCATCACGGACGTGGGACTAGAAAACAATGAGCAGTTCTTC CAITDVGLENNEQFF
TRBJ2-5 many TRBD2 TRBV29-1 TGCAGCGTTGGCGTGGGACTAGCGGACCAAGAGACCCAGTACTTC CSVGVGLADQETQYF
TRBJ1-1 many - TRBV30 TGTGCCTACCACAGGAACACTGAAGCTTTCTTT CAYHRNTEAFF
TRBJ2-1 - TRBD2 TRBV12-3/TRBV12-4 TGTGCCAGCAGTTTAGGAGGACTAGCGGGAATTAGGGATGAGCAGTTCTTC CASSLGGLAGIRDEQFF
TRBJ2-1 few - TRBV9 TGTGCCAGCAGTCGACAGGTTACCCGCTCCTACAATGAGCAGTTCTTC CASSRQVTRSYNEQFF